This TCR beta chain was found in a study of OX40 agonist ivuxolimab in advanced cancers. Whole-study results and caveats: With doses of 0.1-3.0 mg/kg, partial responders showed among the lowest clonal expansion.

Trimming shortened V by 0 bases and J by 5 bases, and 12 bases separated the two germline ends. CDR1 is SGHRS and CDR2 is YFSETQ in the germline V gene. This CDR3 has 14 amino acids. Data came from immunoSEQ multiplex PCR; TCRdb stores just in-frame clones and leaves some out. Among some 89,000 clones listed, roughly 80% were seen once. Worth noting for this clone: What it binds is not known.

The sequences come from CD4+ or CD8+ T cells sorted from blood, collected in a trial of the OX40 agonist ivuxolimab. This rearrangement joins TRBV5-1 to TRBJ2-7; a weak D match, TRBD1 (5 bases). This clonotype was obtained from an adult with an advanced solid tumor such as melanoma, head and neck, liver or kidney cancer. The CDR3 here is CASSLEGFPNEQYF. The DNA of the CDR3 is TGCGCCAGCAGCTTGGAGGGGTTCCCTAACGAGCAGTACTTC.